This T cell receptor (beta chain) was sequenced during a study of response to subunit inactivated influenza vaccine. Germline-derived CDR1 and CDR2 are SNHLY and FYNNEI. V lost 5 bases to trimming and J lost 6 bases; unmatched junction nucleotides: 5. The CDR3 runs to 13 residues. TCRdb ran MiXCR on the RT-PCR reads and lists one entry per CDR3 protein. The sample contains under 550,000 distinct CDR3 sequences, about 7.2% of which appear only once. Study results and caveats: It was suggested by the authors that few new T cells are recruited by each seasonal influenza vaccination.

There are a few counts of this clonotype. Its antigen is still unknown. The TCR was taken from a man between 50 and 70 years old who received an inactivated influenza vaccine. The input for sequencing was PBMCs from blood, taken less than 30 months after vaccination. The gene calls are TRBV2 and TRBJ2-7; 9 bases are shared with TRBD1. The CDR3 DNA sequence: TGTGCCAGCAGTTCCGGGACAGGGTCCGAGCAGTACTTC. Translated: CASSSGTGSEQYF. Combining the CDR3 with reference TRBV2 and TRBJ2-7 gives the whole variable domain EPEVTQTPSHQVTQMGQEVILRCVPISNHLYFYWYRQILGQKVEFLVSFYNNEISEKSEIFDDQFSVERPDGSNFTLKIRSTKLEDSAMYFCASSSGTGSEQYFGPGTRLTVT.